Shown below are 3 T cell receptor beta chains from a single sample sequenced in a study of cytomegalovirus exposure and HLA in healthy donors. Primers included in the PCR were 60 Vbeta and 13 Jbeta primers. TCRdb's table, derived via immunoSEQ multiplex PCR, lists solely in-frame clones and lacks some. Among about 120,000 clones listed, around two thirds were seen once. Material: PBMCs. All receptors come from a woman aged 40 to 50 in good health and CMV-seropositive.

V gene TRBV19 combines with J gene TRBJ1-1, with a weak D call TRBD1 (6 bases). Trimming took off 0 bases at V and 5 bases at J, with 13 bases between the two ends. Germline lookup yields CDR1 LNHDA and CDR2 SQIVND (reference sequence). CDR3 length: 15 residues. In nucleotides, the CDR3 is TGTGCCAGTAGTATAGATCATAACAGGGCGACTGAAGCTTTCTTT. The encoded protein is CASSIDHNRATEAFF.

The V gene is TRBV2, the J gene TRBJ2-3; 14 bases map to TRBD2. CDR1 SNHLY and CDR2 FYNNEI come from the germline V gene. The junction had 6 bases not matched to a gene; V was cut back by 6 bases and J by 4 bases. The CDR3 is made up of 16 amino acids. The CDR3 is CASRKGLAGDPDTQYF. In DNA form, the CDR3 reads TGTGCCAGCAGAAAGGGACTAGCGGGAGACCCAGATACGCAGTATTTT. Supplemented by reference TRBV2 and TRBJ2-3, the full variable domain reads EPEVTQTPSHQVTQMGQEVILRCVPISNHLYFYWYRQILGQKVEFLVSFYNNEISEKSEIFDDQFSVERPDGSNFTLKIRSTKLEDSAMYFCASRKGLAGDPDTQYFGPGTRLTVL.

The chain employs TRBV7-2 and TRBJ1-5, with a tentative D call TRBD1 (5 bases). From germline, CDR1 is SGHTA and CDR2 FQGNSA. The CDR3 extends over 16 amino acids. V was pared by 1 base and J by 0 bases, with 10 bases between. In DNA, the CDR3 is TGTGCCAGCAGCTTAGGCCCAGGGTATAGCAATCAGCCCCAGCATTTT. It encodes CASSLGPGYSNQPQHF.